One and the same sample provided the 8 T cell receptor beta chains below, sequenced in a study of cytomegalovirus exposure and HLA in healthy donors (dated by TCRdb to 2016 to 2017). Libraries were constructed by the immunoSEQ multiplex PCR assay. For the multiplex PCR, a mixture combining 60 forward primers for TCR Vbeta segments and 13 reverse primers for TCR Jbeta segments was used. Imported from immuneACCESS, the table was reduced by TCRdb to in-frame sequences with V and J called. These copies leave out some clones; in studies compared against another copy, an unresolved V gene accounts for under half, and the cause of the remainder is not known. In all, the sample holds around 100,000 clones, and roughly 70% of those were seen once. Jointly, the top ten make up under 13% of the sample. The material sequenced was PBMCs. The receptors shown here come from a man aged 35 to 55 in good health and CMV-seropositive.

V is TRBV2 and J is TRBJ2-5, with a weak D call TRBD2 (6 bases). The V end lost 7 bases, the J end lost 0 bases, and 9 bases lay between the germline ends. The CDR3 runs 13 residues. Germline V gene lookup returns CDR1 SNHLY and CDR2 FYNNEI. This CDR3 reads CASTWTNQETQYF. Here the CDR3 DNA reads TGTGCCAGCACCTGGACTAACCAAGAGACCCAGTACTTC.

The CDR3 loop is CASSLGQGENTEAFF. DNA for the CDR3: TGCGCCAGCAGCTTGGGACAGGGGGAGAACACTGAAGCTTTCTTT. V is TRBV5-1 and J is TRBJ1-1; TRBD1 agrees at 9 bases. In germline, CDR1 is SGHRS, CDR2 YFSETQ. CDR3 length: 15 amino acids. Trimming took 0 bases from V and 1 from J; bases not matched to a gene: 1.

On this clone: The sample holds other DNA sequences that translate to the same CDR3. This sequence joins TRBV9 and TRBJ1-1; 7 positions agree with TRBD1. Germline CDR1 and CDR2: SGDLS and YYNGEE. This CDR3 contains 13 residues. V trimming: 4 bases; J trimming: 4 bases; junction bases outside the gene matches: 4. CDR3 coding DNA: TGTGCCAGCAGCCCCTCAGGGGGCACTGAAGCTTTCTTT. Translation: CASSPSGGTEAFF. The whole variable domain, filled in from reference TRBV9 and TRBJ1-1, reads DSGVTQTPKHLITATGQRVTLRCSPRSGDLSVYWYQQSLDQGLQFLIQYYNGEERAKGNILERFSAQQFPDLHSELNLSSLELGDSALYFCASSPSGGTEAFFGQGTRLTVV.

The gene calls are TRBV5-1 and TRBJ2-3; 13 nucleotides align to TRBD2. The CDR3 is made up of 23 amino acids. Germline loops: CDR1 SGHRS, CDR2 YFSETQ. J was trimmed by 2 bases and V by 0 bases; bases with no gene match: 21. CDR3 region: CASSLDGDPLTSGRAPDTDTQYF. The CDR3, as DNA: TGCGCCAGCAGCTTGGACGGGGACCCCCTTACTAGCGGGAGGGCCCCCGACACAGATACGCAGTATTTT.

The rearrangement joins TRBV5-6 to TRBJ1-1, with no clear D. The germline V and J ends were trimmed by 4 bases and 1 base, with 8 bases remaining between them. Germline V CDR1 and CDR2: SGHDT, YYEEEE. CDR3 length: 13 amino acids. CDR3 nucleotides: TGTGCCAGCAGCCCGCGATCGAACACTGAAGCTTTCTTT. It specifies CASSPRSNTEAFF.

A few counts support this clone. The chain employs TRBV13 and TRBJ2-7, with 11 bases lining up with TRBD1. Germline V gives CDR1 PRHDT, CDR2 FYEKMQ (reference sequence). CDR3 length: 16 amino acids. The V gene end was trimmed by 3 bases and the J gene end by 7 bases; junction bases not matched to a gene: 11. This chain's CDR3 is CASSFTLGTGGREQYF. CDR3 in DNA: TGTGCCAGCAGCTTTACCCTCGGGACAGGGGGAAGGGAGCAGTACTTC.

This rearrangement joins TRBV4-2 to TRBJ2-2; TRBD2 aligns across 10 bases. This CDR3 comprises 17 residues. Unmatched junction bases numbered 11, after V lost 4 bases and J lost 6 bases. Looked up from germline, CDR1 is LGHNA and CDR2 is YNFKEQ. Here the CDR3 DNA reads TGTGCCAGCAGCCGCAGAGTCATAGCGGGAGGTCCCGGGGAGCTGTTTTTT. It yields the protein CASSRRVIAGGPGELFF.

This clone was recorded only once. The rearrangement joins TRBV30 to TRBJ1-4, with a tentative D call TRBD1 (5 bases). This CDR3 is 13 amino acids long. Germline CDR1 is GTSNPN and CDR2 is SVGIG (reference sequence). V lost 1 base and J lost 7, with 10 bases in between. The CDR3 here is CAWSDRPGEKLFF. The CDR3 nucleotides read TGTGCCTGGAGTGACAGGCCGGGTGAAAAACTGTTTTTT.